The 20 T cell receptor beta chains below come from one sample, sequenced in a study of CDR3 diversity in severe acne. Via MiXCR, TCRdb re-called the PCR reads, giving one row per CDR3 protein. The sample includes about 84,000 distinct CDR3 sequences, around 49% of them seen just once. Sequenced sample: blood. The receptors here all came from a male donor in good health, without acne.

The chain couples TRBV2 to TRBJ2-7, with 8 bases aligning to TRBD2. The germline V gene has CDR1 SNHLY and CDR2 FYNNEI. This CDR3 spans 15 amino acids. V lost 3 bases and J lost 3; bases outside the gene matches: 7. CDR3 region: CASSEWREDLYEQYF. CDR3 bases: TGTGCCAGCAGTGAGTGGCGGGAGGACCTCTACGAGCAGTACTTC.

The CDR3 DNA is TGTGCCAGCCGTGCCTACGAGCAGTACTTC. It is translated as CASRAYEQYF. This chain uses TRBV2 with TRBJ2-7; D gene ambiguous. V was clipped by 8 bases and J by 2 bases, with 4 bases between them. The CDR3 is 10 amino acids. Germline loops: CDR1 SNHLY, CDR2 FYNNEI.

This clonotype was detected a few times. An end of the junction does not agree with germline; a read error may underlie this. CDR3 DNA: TGCAGTGCTGCCGCCGGGACTAGCGGGGCCCAGTACGAGCAGTACTTT. It translates to CSAAAGTSGAQYEQYF. V gene TRBV20-1 combines with J gene TRBJ2-7, with TRBD2 matching 13 bases. There are 16 residues in the CDR3. Germline-derived CDR1 and CDR2 are DFQATT and SNEGSKA (reference sequence).

V usage is TRBV6-6 and J usage is TRBJ1-1, with 9 bases that match TRBD1. The CDR3 extends over 14 amino acids. Germline CDR1 reads MNHNY; CDR2 reads SVGAGI (reference sequence). The junction had 12 bases not matched to a gene; V was cut back by 5 bases and J by 11 bases. CDR3 amino acids: CASSEPDRGGWAFF. CDR3 DNA sequence: TGTGCCAGCAGTGAACCGGACAGGGGTGGTTGGGCTTTCTTT.

Regarding this clonotype: The limits of the CDR3 on the DNA are not certain, so only TCRdb's listed CDR3 is given. This sequence joins TRBV7-2 and TRBJ1-5. Ends included, the CDR3 has 21 residues. Looked up from germline, CDR1 is SGHTA and CDR2 is FQGNSA. This chain's CDR3 is CASSLAGSSEKLFFGSGTQHF.

This clonotype was detected many times. This rearrangement joins TRBV9 to TRBJ2-1; D might be TRBD1 (6 bases). The length of the CDR3 is 17 residues. V lost 4 bases, J lost 4 bases, and 21 bases lay in between. Per germline, CDR1 SGDLS and CDR2 YYNGEE. CDR3 protein: CASSNLLDSLNYNEQFF. Here the CDR3 DNA reads TGTGCCAGCAGCAACCTTCTGGACAGCCTAAATTACAATGAGCAGTTCTTC.

V gene TRBV13 combines with J gene TRBJ2-3; 9 bases align to TRBD2. Germline V gives CDR1 PRHDT, CDR2 FYEKMQ (reference sequence). The ends lost 2 bases at V and 10 bases at J; junction bases unmatched: 1. The CDR3 is 12 residues long. The CDR3 spells CASSLRGGAQYF. CDR3 nucleotide sequence: TGTGCCAGCAGCTTACGCGGGGGGGCGCAGTATTTT.

The CDR3 here is CSAPKVGSGNTIYF. CDR3 nucleotide sequence: TGCAGTGCTCCTAAAGTCGGGTCTGGAAACACCATATATTTT. The chain is built from TRBV20-1 and TRBJ1-3; D gene uncertain. V was trimmed by 5 bases and J by 1 base, leaving 12 bases between them. CDR1 is DFQATT, CDR2 SNEGSKA, per germline (reference sequence). This CDR3 is 14 amino acids long.

The genes are TRBV28 and TRBJ2-7, with 7 bases identical to TRBD1. V dropped 5 bases and J dropped 4; count of bases not matched to a gene: 5. This CDR3 is 13 amino acids long. Germline values: CDR1 MDHEN, CDR2 SYDVKM. CDR3 loop: CASSRQGTYEQYF. The CDR3 DNA reads TGTGCCAGCAGTCGACAGGGAACTTACGAGCAGTACTTC.

This clonotype has ten or more counts. This rearrangement joins TRBV10-3 to TRBJ1-1; the D is unclear. The V end lost 3 bases, the J end lost 2 bases, and 7 bases lay between the germline ends. Per germline, CDR1 ENHRY and CDR2 SYGVKD. The length of the CDR3 is 13 residues. Written as DNA, the CDR3 is TGTGCCATCAGTGATCAGGTAAACACTGAAGCTTTCTTT. This codes for CAISDQVNTEAFF.

The chain is built from TRBV24-1 and TRBJ2-5; 8 nucleotides agree with TRBD2. V dropped 3 bases and J dropped 5; count of bases not matched to a gene: 7. The CDR3 runs 15 residues. Germline CDR1 KGHDR, CDR2 SFDVKD. The DNA of the CDR3 is TGTGCCACCAGTGATAATCGGGAGGGCCGGGAGACCCAGTACTTC. Translated: CATSDNREGRETQYF.

This rearrangement joins TRBV7-6 to TRBJ2-7, with no clear D. Germline CDR1 reads SGHVS; CDR2 reads FNYEAQ. The CDR3 totals 14 residues. Trimming stripped 4 bases from V and 2 bases from J, with 12 bases between. In DNA, the CDR3 is TGTGCCAGCAGCTCTTCGCCCACGACCTACGAGCAGTACTTC. Its protein product is CASSSSPTTYEQYF.

This sequence joins TRBV20-1 and TRBJ2-7; 10 bases map to TRBD2. The CDR3 is 16 residues long. Trimming took 1 base from V and 2 from J; bases not matched to a gene: 8. The V gene's germline CDR1 is DFQATT and CDR2 SNEGSKA (reference sequence). The CDR3 nucleotides are TGCAGTGCTAGAGGGAGGGGACTAGCGAGAACCTACGAGCAGTACTTC. Translating gives CSARGRGLARTYEQYF.

The chain has TRBV2 and TRBJ2-7; D is perhaps TRBD2 (6 bases). Trimming shortened V by 3 bases and J by 4 bases, and 16 bases separated the two germline ends. Per the germline V gene, CDR1 is SNHLY and CDR2 is FYNNEI. This CDR3 contains 15 residues. The CDR3 here is CASSDLWAEGYEQYF. In DNA, the CDR3 is TGTGCCAGCAGTGATCTGTGGGCGGAGGGGTACGAGCAGTACTTC.

This clonotype was picked up many times. The chain carries TRBV7-8 and TRBJ2-5; no reliable D call. The germline CDR1 and CDR2 sequences are SGHVS and FQNEAQ. Trimming took off 2 bases at V and 0 bases at J, with 13 bases between the two ends. The CDR3 has 16 amino acids. The CDR3 protein is CASSLRPGQYQETQYF. CDR3 DNA: TGTGCCAGCAGCTTAAGGCCAGGCCAGTACCAAGAGACCCAGTACTTC.

This clonotype was seen at least ten times. The CDR3 spells CASSAGQGGGTEAFF. The DNA for the CDR3 is TGTGCCAGCAGTGCGGGACAGGGAGGTGGCACTGAAGCTTTCTTT. The genes are TRBV6-5 and TRBJ1-1, with 9 bases matching TRBD1. In germline, CDR1 is MNHEY, CDR2 SVGAGI. The CDR3 loop spans 15 amino acids. V lost 5 bases and J lost 4; bases outside the gene matches: 8.

This clonotype was observed a handful of times. The chain has TRBV9 and TRBJ1-3; a weak D match, TRBD1 (6 bases). The CDR3 has 15 amino acids. The germline CDR1 and CDR2 sequences are SGDLS and YYNGEE. The V gene lost 0 bases and the J gene lost 4 bases, with 11 bases spanning the gap. The CDR3 region is CASSVEQGKGNTIYF. The CDR3, as DNA: TGTGCCAGCAGCGTAGAACAGGGAAAGGGAAACACCATATATTTT.

The chain joins TRBV20-1 to TRBJ2-7, with D possibly called TRBD1 or TRBD2 (5 bases each). Germline-derived CDR1 and CDR2 are DFQATT and SNEGSKA (reference sequence). The V and J ends lost 1 base and 5 bases respectively, with 21 bases between them. The CDR3 loop spans 16 amino acids. This CDR3 is CSARVGGSGWPHEQYF. The DNA of the CDR3 is TGCAGTGCTAGAGTCGGCGGGTCAGGGTGGCCCCACGAGCAGTACTTC.

There are a few counts of this clonotype. Given a much more abundant clone one base away, this may be a read error. This sequence joins TRBV19 and TRBJ1-1, with 9 bases fitting TRBD1. This CDR3 spans 16 amino acids. CDR1 is LNHDA, CDR2 SQIVND, per germline (reference sequence). Losses at the gene ends were 6 bases for V and 4 bases for J; bases not matched to a gene: 12. The CDR3 DNA is TGTGCCAGTAGCCCGATACAGGGGGCGGTGCTCACTGAAGCTTTCTTT. Amino acid sequence: CASSPIQGAVLTEAFF.

This clonotype was observed many times. The gene calls are TRBV14 and TRBJ2-4, with D possibly called TRBD1 or TRBD2 (6 bases each). The CDR3 extends over 17 amino acids. V was clipped by 0 bases and J by 1 base, with 13 bases between them. Germline V lookup: CDR1 SGHDN, CDR2 FVKESK. CDR3 coding DNA: TGTGCCAGCAGCCAAGATAGGGGGGACGAGGCCAAAAACATTCAGTACTTC. This codes for CASSQDRGDEAKNIQYF. Using reference TRBV14 and TRBJ2-4 for the parts outside the CDR3, the full variable domain is EAGVTQFPSHSVIEKGQTVTLRCDPISGHDNLYWYRRVMGKEIKFLLHFVKESKQDESGMPNNRFLAERTGGTYSTLKVQPAELEDSGVYFCASSQDRGDEAKNIQYFGAGTRLSVL.